The 32 T cell receptor beta chains given below trace back to one sample, sequenced in a study of T cell clonality in common variable immunodeficiency. The study's findings and limits: Reportedly, TCR beta sequences from common variable immunodeficiency showed fewer deletions and N-nucleotide insertions.

Using immunoSEQ multiplex PCR, the repertoire was profiled, and TCRdb retains in-frame clones only, with some absent. The specimen has 30,000 to 40,000 clones, none found just once. For these receptors, no antigen is known. The sequencing sample was made of peripheral blood mononuclear cells. The source is a human donor with common variable immunodeficiency.

This clone was seen ten or more times. The CDR3 end falls 3 residues outside the read, so it is completed with the germline J gene. The V call is TRBV2, the J call TRBJ1-6; no clear D gene. V was cut by 0 bases and J by 5 bases, with 11 bases left in between. The CDR3 extends over 16 amino acids. Germline-derived CDR1 and CDR2 are SNHLY and FYNNEI. The DNA read from the CDR3 is TGTGCCAGCAGTGAAGCGTTGGCCGGGGATAATTCACCC. Its protein product is CASSEALAGDNSP. The whole CDR3 region reads CASSEALAGDNSPLHF.

This clone was counted between two and nine times. The sequence runs out 3 residues before the end of the CDR3; the remainder is reconstructed from the germline J gene. The rearrangement links TRBV7-3 to TRBJ2-5; TRBD1 aligns across 7 bases. The V gene end was trimmed by 5 bases and the J gene end by 5 bases; junction bases not matched to a gene: 14. The CDR3 runs 16 residues. Germline CDR1 and CDR2: SGHTA and FQGTGA. CDR3 DNA, as far as it was read: TGTGCCAGCAGCCCCCAGACAGGGATTAGCTGGGAGACC. Translated: CASSPQTGISWET. The entire CDR3 sequence reads CASSPQTGISWETQYF.

This clone was detected only a few times. The read gets to within 3 residues of the CDR3 end, and the germline J gene fills in the rest. This chain links TRBV30 with TRBJ1-6; D remains unclear. The CDR3 runs 12 residues. Trimming cost V 1 base and J 9 bases, with 7 bases left between them. Germline CDR1 and CDR2: GTSNPN and SVGIG (reference sequence). The covered CDR3 bases are TGTGCCTGGAGTGGAAACAGTTCACCC. Encoded protein: CAWSGNSSP. The entire CDR3 is CAWSGNSSPLHF.

Notes on this clone: The CDR3 end is not reached by the read, which stops 3 residues before it; the germline J gene fills it in. V and J are TRBV2 and TRBJ2-7; 7 nucleotides match TRBD1. The CDR3 has 15 residues. Unmatched junction bases numbered 10, after V lost 4 bases and J lost 4 bases. Per germline, CDR1 SNHLY and CDR2 FYNNEI. CDR3 DNA, as far as it was read: TGTGCCAGCAGTGGAACAGGGGTTAATGAGTACGAG. Its protein is CASSGTGVNEYE. From start to end, the CDR3 is CASSGTGVNEYEQYF.

In this sample, this clone turned up a few times. The CDR3 extends 3 residues past the end of the read, so its final part is completed from the germline J gene. V is TRBV7-9 and J is TRBJ2-1, with 8 bases aligning to TRBD1. The ends lost 6 bases at V and 9 bases at J; junction bases unmatched: 4. CDR3 length: 12 amino acids. Germline V gene sequence: CDR1 SEHNR, CDR2 FQNEAQ (reference sequence). CDR3 region: CASSDRGSEQFF. CDR3 bases read: TGTGCCAGCAGTGACAGGGGTAGTGAG.

As to this clone: The read halts 3 residues ahead of the CDR3 end, with the missing end drawn from the germline J gene. The chain joins TRBV18 to TRBJ1-2, with 7 bases that match TRBD1. V lost 3 bases to trimming and J lost 2 bases; unmatched junction nucleotides: 9. The germline V gene encodes CDR1 KGHSH and CDR2 LQKENI. This CDR3 contains 16 residues. The CDR3 loop is CASSPKTGEGNYGYTF. Partial CDR3 DNA: TGTGCCAGCTCACCGAAAACAGGGGAAGGAAACTATGGC.

This clone was seen a handful of times. The sequence runs out 3 residues before the end of the CDR3; the remainder is reconstructed from the germline J gene. The J gene is TRBJ1-3, the V gene TRBV30; the D gene is possibly TRBD1 (6 bases). The V gene's germline CDR1 is GTSNPN and CDR2 SVGIG (reference sequence). The V end was cut by 4 bases, the J end by 3 bases, with 7 bases between. This CDR3 region has 12 residues. CDR3 sequence: CAWTQGGNTIYF. The DNA read from the CDR3 is TGTGCCTGGACACAGGGTGGAAACACC.

This clone was counted many times. The read stops 3 residues short of the end of the CDR3; the missing end is completed from the germline J gene. The chain is built from TRBV30 and TRBJ2-1, with TRBD2 matching over 10 bases. With V trimmed by 0 bases and J by 2 bases, 7 bases remained unmatched. There are 17 residues in the CDR3. CDR1 and CDR2 from the germline V gene are GTSNPN and SVGIG (reference sequence). The CDR3 bases that were read are TGTGCCTGGAGTGTAAACACAGCGGGGGGGGCCTACAATGAG. The encoded protein is CAWSVNTAGGAYNE. The entire CDR3 reads CAWSVNTAGGAYNEQFF.

This clone has a count of ten or more. The sequence runs out 3 residues before the end of the CDR3; the remainder is reconstructed from the germline J gene. The chain is built from TRBV5-1 and TRBJ2-1; 10 positions match TRBD1. This CDR3 contains 13 residues. The J segment lost 8 bases and the V segment lost 4 bases, leaving 3 bases of the junction unmatched. The germline gives CDR1 SGHRS, CDR2 YFSETQ. The sequenced part of the CDR3 DNA is TGCGCCAGCAGCGTGGGACAGGGGTATGAG. Translating gives CASSVGQGYE. The full CDR3 protein reads CASSVGQGYEQFF.

This clone has only a few counts. The read terminates 3 residues ahead of where the CDR3 ends, so the germline J gene completes it. The chain uses TRBV6-1 and TRBJ1-1; D may be TRBD1 (5 bases). Germline V gene lookup returns CDR1 MNHNS and CDR2 SASEGT. V dropped 2 bases and J dropped 4 bases, with 14 bases sitting between them. CDR3 length: 15 residues. The CDR3 DNA, read in part, is TGTGCCAGCAGTGAACAAGGTATGGGGGGCACTGAA. This codes for CASSEQGMGGTE. The complete CDR3 sequence is CASSEQGMGGTEAFF.

Partial CDR3 DNA: TGTGCCAGTACCCCGGCTAGCGGCGCCACCGGGGAG. Encoded protein: CASTPASGATGE. The whole CDR3 is CASTPASGATGELFF. This chain connects TRBV19 to TRBJ2-2, with 7 nucleotides matching TRBD2. The observed sequence ends 3 residues before the CDR3 terminus, with the missing tail filled in from the germline J gene. Trimming removed 7 bases from V and 4 bases from J; junction bases left unmatched: 9. Germline V CDR1 and CDR2: LNHDA, SQIVND (reference sequence). This CDR3 has 15 residues.

This clone has ten or more counts. The CDR3 DNA, read in part, is TGTGCCAGCAGCCCCCAGGGACCGGGGGGCGGC. Translation: CASSPQGPGGG. The full CDR3 reads CASSPQGPGGGYTF. The chain joins TRBV7-2 to TRBJ1-2; D is perhaps TRBD1 (6 bases). The read ends 3 residues shy of where the CDR3 ends; the end is completed using the germline J gene. The CDR3 sequence is 14 residues long. CDR1 and CDR2 from the germline V gene are SGHTA and FQGNSA. The whole variable domain, remainder taken from reference TRBV7-2 and TRBJ1-2, is GAGVSQSPSNKVTEKGKDVELRCDPISGHTALYWYRQSLGQGLEFLIYFQGNSAPDKSGLPSDRFSAERTGGSVSTLTIQRTQQEDSAVYLCASSPQGPGGGYTFGSGTRLTVV.

This clone was counted a few times. The read stops 3 residues short of the end of the CDR3; the missing end is completed from the germline J gene. The chain is built from TRBV20-1 and TRBJ2-7; unclear D gene. Looked up from germline, CDR1 is DFQATT and CDR2 is SNEGSKA (reference sequence). Trimming stripped 1 base from V and 3 bases from J, with 7 bases between. This CDR3 comprises 12 residues. The CDR3 spells CSARGSYYEQYF. The DNA read from the CDR3 is TGCAGTGCTAGAGGCTCCTACTACGAG.

This clone was counted many times. The CDR3 end falls 3 residues outside the read, so it is completed with the germline J gene. This chain uses TRBV18 with TRBJ2-1; a possible D gene is TRBD1 (6 bases). In germline, CDR1 is KGHSH, CDR2 LQKENI. This CDR3 is built from 14 residues. V lost 2 bases, J lost 4 bases, and 9 bases lay in between. CDR3 residues: CASSPGTSYNEQFF. The sequenced CDR3 bases are TGTGCCAGCTCACCAGGGACAAGTTACAATGAG.

This clone was seen many times. The read ends 3 residues shy of where the CDR3 ends; the end is completed using the germline J gene. The V gene is TRBV13, the J gene TRBJ2-2; D is uncertain. Trimming shortened V by 3 bases and J by 3 bases, and 8 bases separated the two germline ends. This CDR3 spans 14 amino acids. Germline V CDR1 and CDR2: PRHDT, FYEKMQ (reference sequence). The sequenced CDR3 bases are TGTGCCAGCAGCTTCGGAAGGGACACCGGGGAG. Its translation is CASSFGRDTGE. The entire CDR3 protein is CASSFGRDTGELFF.

In this sample, this clone turned up a few times. The sequence runs out 3 residues before the end of the CDR3; the remainder is reconstructed from the germline J gene. V usage is TRBV19 and J usage is TRBJ2-2, with 10 bases aligning to TRBD2. The germline gives CDR1 LNHDA, CDR2 SQIVND (reference sequence). V lost 5 bases to trimming and J lost 0 bases; unmatched junction nucleotides: 3. CDR3 length: 16 amino acids. CDR3 sequence: CASSYGTSANTGELFF. CDR3 bases read: TGTGCCAGTAGTTACGGGACTAGCGCGAACACCGGGGAG.

This clone turned up a few times. The read falls 3 residues short of the CDR3 end, and the missing part is taken from the germline J gene. The chain combines TRBV19 with TRBJ2-1, with 9 bases aligning to TRBD1. CDR1 is LNHDA, CDR2 SQIVND, per germline (reference sequence). The CDR3 extends over 16 amino acids. Trimming removed 5 bases from V and 3 bases from J; junction bases left unmatched: 8. The CDR3 region is CASSPRGQGDYNEQFF. The CDR3 DNA, read in part, is TGTGCCAGTAGTCCAAGGGGACAGGGCGACTACAATGAG.

Concerning this clone: The read comes to an end 3 residues before the CDR3 does, leaving the germline J gene to fill in the end. This chain joins TRBV2 and TRBJ2-5; possibly TRBD2 for D (5 bases). The CDR3 covers 13 residues. Germline V gene lookup returns CDR1 SNHLY and CDR2 FYNNEI. The V gene lost 8 bases and the J gene lost 3 bases, with 13 bases spanning the gap. The sequenced CDR3 bases are TGTGCCAGCCAGAAAGAGGGTGAAGAGACC. It encodes CASQKEGEET. The CDR3 as a whole reads CASQKEGEETQYF.

A remark on this clone: The read comes to an end 3 residues before the CDR3 does, leaving the germline J gene to fill in the end. The J gene is TRBJ1-1, the V gene TRBV6-2 or TRBV6-3, with D unresolved. Germline assignment: CDR1 MNHEY and CDR2 SVGEGT. The CDR3 has 10 residues. V was clipped by 4 bases and J by 7 bases, with 4 bases between them. CDR3 sequence: CASSSGEAFF. The CDR3 bases that were read are TGTGCCAGCAGTTCAGGTGAA.

This clone was counted many times. The sequenced fragment ends 3 residues before the CDR3 boundary, so the rest is inferred from the germline J gene. The chain joins TRBV11-3 to TRBJ1-1; 7 positions match TRBD1. The CDR3 sequence is 11 residues long. Germline CDR1 SGHNT, CDR2 YENEEA. V shed 8 bases and J 4 bases; nucleotides not matched to a gene: 1. CDR3 loop: CASAGGTEAFF. CDR3 DNA (partial): TGTGCCAGCGCAGGGGGCACTGAA. Variable domain in full (rest from reference TRBV11-3 and TRBJ1-1): EAGVVQSPRYKIIEKKQPVAFWCNPISGHNTLYWYLQNLGQGPELLIRYENEEAVDDSQLPKDRFSAERLKGVDSTLKIQPAELGDSAVYLCASAGGTEAFFGQGTRLTVV.

Turning to this clone: The read halts 3 residues ahead of the CDR3 end, with the missing end drawn from the germline J gene. The chain recombines TRBV4-2 with TRBJ2-7, with D unresolved. The CDR3 consists of 14 residues. The ends were cut back, 5 bases at V and 2 bases at J, with 13 bases in the middle. Germline V gene sequence: CDR1 LGHNA, CDR2 YNFKEQ. The DNA read from the CDR3 is TGTGCCAGCAGCAGTACCGGGTGGCCCTACGAG. Encoded protein: CASSSTGWPYE. The complete CDR3 reads CASSSTGWPYEQYF.

This clone was seen a few times. The read ends 3 residues before the CDR3 terminus; that terminus is restored from the germline J gene. This chain uses TRBV2 with TRBJ1-2; 9 bases match TRBD1. Germline trimming cut 6 bases from V and 2 bases from J; bases unmatched to any gene: 4. Germline V gene sequence: CDR1 SNHLY, CDR2 FYNNEI. CDR3 size: 14 residues. CDR3 amino acids: CASRPGQGNYGYTF. The covered CDR3 bases are TGTGCCAGCAGACCGGGACAGGGCAACTATGGC. Combining the CDR3 with reference TRBV2 and TRBJ1-2 gives the whole variable domain EPEVTQTPSHQVTQMGQEVILRCVPISNHLYFYWYRQILGQKVEFLVSFYNNEISEKSEIFDDQFSVERPDGSNFTLKIRSTKLEDSAMYFCASRPGQGNYGYTFGSGTRLTVV.

As regards this clone: The CDR3 extends 3 residues past the end of the read, so its final part is completed from the germline J gene. The V and J genes are TRBV20-1 and TRBJ2-3; D is undetermined. The CDR3 has 12 residues. V was clipped by 4 bases and J by 2 bases, with 7 bases between them. CDR1 DFQATT and CDR2 SNEGSKA come from the germline V gene (reference sequence). Partial CDR3 DNA: TGCAGTGCTACGTCGTCCACAGATACG. Protein: CSATSSTDT. The CDR3 in its entirety is CSATSSTDTQYF.

Comments on this clone: The read stops 3 residues short of the end of the CDR3; the missing end is completed from the germline J gene. The chain has TRBV6-1 and TRBJ1-4; TRBD1 matches at 8 bases. The CDR3 consists of 15 residues. Germline lookup yields CDR1 MNHNS and CDR2 SASEGT. The V and J ends lost 4 bases and 8 bases, in that order; junction bases with no gene match: 9. CDR3 loop: CASSVDRGGSEKLFF. CDR3 DNA, as far as it was read: TGTGCCAGCAGTGTCGACAGGGGTGGGTCGGAAAAA.

This clone was recorded at least ten times. The CDR3 extends 3 residues past the end of the read, so its final part is completed from the germline J gene. The gene calls are TRBV18 and TRBJ2-2; tentatively, D is TRBD2 (6 bases). This CDR3 is 16 amino acids long. Germline CDR1 reads KGHSH; CDR2 reads LQKENI. V lost 6 bases to trimming and J lost 4 bases, with 18 bases between them. The part of the CDR3 DNA that was read is TGTGCCAGCTCGGTGACGGGGACTCGGTCCACCGGGGAG. It is translated as CASSVTGTRSTGE. The whole CDR3 protein reads CASSVTGTRSTGELFF.

This clone was counted ten times or more. The sequence runs out 3 residues before the end of the CDR3; the remainder is reconstructed from the germline J gene. The chain employs TRBV7-2 and TRBJ1-1; a weak D match, TRBD1 (6 bases). V shed 10 bases and J shed 4 bases, with 19 bases lying between them. The CDR3 is 14 residues long. CDR1 SGHTA and CDR2 FQGNSA come from the germline V gene. The covered CDR3 bases are TGTGCCACCAATCGACAGGCCCAGCGCACTGAA. Translated: CATNRQAQRTE. From start to end, the CDR3 is CATNRQAQRTEAFF.

This clone was counted many times. Read sequence stops 3 residues before the CDR3 end, and the germline J gene provides the missing end. J is TRBJ2-5 and V is TRBV19; TRBD2 agrees at 15 bases. The CDR3 extends over 15 amino acids. Per germline, CDR1 LNHDA and CDR2 SQIVND (reference sequence). The V gene end was trimmed by 9 bases and the J gene end by 5 bases; junction bases not matched to a gene: 7. The CDR3 DNA, read in part, is TGTGCCAGCCAGGGACTAGCGGGGGGAGAGGAGACC. Its protein product is CASQGLAGGEET. The entire CDR3 protein is CASQGLAGGEETQYF.

As to this clone: The read terminates 3 residues before the CDR3 end, so the remaining end is supplied by the germline J gene. The chain combines TRBV5-1 with TRBJ2-7, with TRBD1 matching 8 bases. There are 14 residues in the CDR3. J gave up 4 bases and V 4 bases, and 7 bases lay outside the gene matches. Germline CDR1 SGHRS, CDR2 YFSETQ. The part of the CDR3 DNA that was read is TGCGCCAGCAGCCCTGGACAGGGTGAGTACGAG. It is translated as CASSPGQGEYE. The CDR3 reads in full as CASSPGQGEYEQYF.

This clone was recorded at least ten times. The CDR3 extends 3 residues past the end of the read, so its final part is completed from the germline J gene. V gene TRBV20-1 combines with J gene TRBJ1-1; no clear D gene. This CDR3 has 14 amino acids. The ends were cut back, 6 bases at V and 1 base at J, with 15 bases in the middle. Looked up from germline, CDR1 is DFQATT and CDR2 is SNEGSKA (reference sequence). The CDR3 region is CSALGSMKNTEAFF. The covered CDR3 bases are TGCAGTGCCCTGGGCAGCATGAAGAACACTGAA.

Concerning this clone: The observed sequence ends 3 residues before the CDR3 terminus, with the missing tail filled in from the germline J gene. This chain links TRBV7-2 with TRBJ1-6; 8 nucleotides align to TRBD1. The germline gives CDR1 SGHTA, CDR2 FQGNSA. The CDR3 covers 12 residues. CDR3 in amino acids: CASSYDRGALHF. CDR3 DNA (partial): TGTGCCAGCAGCTATGACAGGGGCGCC.

This clone has a handful of counts. The CDR3 end lies 3 residues beyond the end of the read and is filled in from the germline J gene. This sequence joins TRBV5-1 and TRBJ2-3; the match to TRBD1 covers 11 bases. The CDR3 is 17 amino acids. V dropped 0 bases and J dropped 2; count of bases not matched to a gene: 5. Germline V gives CDR1 SGHRS, CDR2 YFSETQ. The part of the CDR3 DNA that was read is TGCGCCAGCAGCTTGGTGGACAGGGGGCCAACCACAGATACG. This codes for CASSLVDRGPTTDT. The CDR3 in its entirety is CASSLVDRGPTTDTQYF. Looking up the rest from reference TRBV5-1 and TRBJ2-3 gives the full variable domain: KAGVTQTPRYLIKTRGQQVTLSCSPISGHRSVSWYQQTPGQGLQFLFEYFSETQRNKGNFPGRFSGRQFSNSRSEMNVSTLELGDSALYLCASSLVDRGPTTDTQYFGPGTRLTVL.

This clone has more than one count but fewer than ten. The sequence runs out 3 residues before the end of the CDR3; the remainder is reconstructed from the germline J gene. The V and J genes are TRBV30 and TRBJ2-2; D call uncertain. Trimming left V 2 bases short and J 4 bases short, with 5 bases between. Germline values: CDR1 GTSNPN, CDR2 SVGIG (reference sequence). This CDR3 is 12 amino acids long. CDR3: CAWSRSTGELFF. Partial CDR3 DNA: TGTGCCTGGAGTCGGTCCACCGGGGAG.